These 13 T cell receptor beta chains were sequenced from one sample in a study of tumor-infiltrating lymphocytes in oesophageal squamous cell carcinoma. TCRdb itself ran the PCR reads through MiXCR, one entry per CDR3 protein. The sample has 15,000 to 20,000 distinct CDR3 sequences; roughly 40% are singletons. The sequencing sample was made of normal esophageal tissue next to the tumor. The origin of the receptors is a female donor with esophageal squamous cell carcinoma.

The V gene is TRBV2, the J gene TRBJ2-3; D ambiguous. The J call may be incorrect, as the DNA end agrees better with TRBJ1-1. The CDR3 is 13 residues long. Looked up from germline, CDR1 is SNHLY and CDR2 is FYNNEI. DNA for the CDR3: TGTGCCAGCAGTCCCCGGGAAAGGACTGAAGCTTTCTTT. Encoded protein: CASSPRERTEAFF.

The V and J genes are TRBV7-2 and TRBJ1-2; TRBD1 aligns across 7 bases. V was pared by 5 bases and J by 3 bases, with 9 bases of the junction left unmatched. The CDR3 is 15 amino acids. Germline CDR1 is SGHTA and CDR2 is FQGNSA. CDR3 loop: CASSPQGGIYYGYTF. The CDR3, as DNA: TGTGCCAGCAGCCCTCAGGGGGGTATATACTATGGCTACACCTTC. The complete variable domain, with remaining parts taken from reference TRBV7-2 and TRBJ1-2, reads GAGVSQSPSNKVTEKGKDVELRCDPISGHTALYWYRQSLGQGLEFLIYFQGNSAPDKSGLPSDRFSAERTGGSVSTLTIQRTQQEDSAVYLCASSPQGGIYYGYTFGSGTRLTVV.

This clonotype was recorded at least ten times. This chain uses TRBV28 with TRBJ1-4, with 8 bases fitting TRBD1. CDR1 is MDHEN and CDR2 is SYDVKM in the germline V gene. This CDR3 region has 16 residues. Trimming at V came to 5 bases and at J to 4 bases, leaving 9 bases not matched to a gene. The CDR3 DNA follows: TGTGCCAGCAGTCCCGCCGGGACAGGAGTTAATGAAAAACTGTTTTTT. Translating gives CASSPAGTGVNEKLFF.

This chain connects TRBV11-3 to TRBJ2-7, with 9 bases matching TRBD2. The J call is uncertain, as TRBJ2-1 better fits the DNA end. CDR1 is SGHNT, CDR2 YENEEA, per germline. The CDR3 has 17 residues. CDR3 sequence: CASSPAQLAGSYNEQFF. In DNA form, the CDR3 reads TGTGCCAGCAGCCCCGCCCAGCTAGCGGGGAGCTACAATGAGCAGTTCTTC.

The rearrangement joins TRBV10-2 to TRBJ2-1, with 7 bases aligning to TRBD1. V dropped 6 bases and J dropped 8; count of bases not matched to a gene: 13. This CDR3 has 15 residues. Germline loops: CDR1 WSHSY, CDR2 SAAADI. The CDR3 spells CASRNAGGLWDEQFF. The CDR3 nucleotides read TGCGCCAGCAGGAACGCAGGGGGATTATGGGATGAGCAGTTCTTC.

This clonotype is medium-sized by share. V gene TRBV7-9 combines with J gene TRBJ2-1, with TRBD1 identical over 9 bases. V shed 3 bases, J shed 7 bases, and the junction held 4 bases outside the gene matches. The CDR3 has 14 amino acids. In germline, CDR1 is SEHNR, CDR2 FQNEAQ (reference sequence). CDR3 protein: CASSLEQGANEQFF. CDR3 bases: TGTGCCAGCAGCTTGGAACAGGGGGCGAATGAGCAGTTCTTC.

This clonotype is labeled as medium-sized. The J gene is TRBJ1-6, the V gene TRBV5-1; 7 bases fit TRBD1. This CDR3 is 14 amino acids long. The ends lost 4 bases at V and 5 bases at J; junction bases unmatched: 3. Germline CDR1 SGHRS, CDR2 YFSETQ. This chain's CDR3 is CASSRGQDNSPLHF. As DNA, the CDR3 is TGCGCCAGCAGCCGAGGACAGGATAATTCACCCCTCCACTTT.

This clonotype was picked up a small number of times. This rearrangement joins TRBV7-8 to TRBJ1-5; TRBD1 matches 7 bases. The V segment lost 4 bases and the J segment 6 bases; nucleotides outside the gene matches: 6. Germline-derived CDR1 and CDR2 are SGHVS and FQNEAQ. The CDR3 spans 14 residues. In DNA, the CDR3 is TGTGCCAGCAGCTGGCCAGGGGGTGGTCAGCCCCAGCATTTT. It specifies CASSWPGGGQPQHF.

This sequence joins TRBV28 and TRBJ1-5, with D uncertain. CDR3 length equals 14 residues. Germline V gives CDR1 MDHEN, CDR2 SYDVKM. The V and J ends lost 6 bases and 6 bases respectively, with 15 bases between them. CDR3 amino acids: CASSPGRIAQPQHF. The CDR3 nucleotides are TGTGCCAGCAGCCCAGGCCGGATCGCTCAGCCCCAGCATTTT.

The J gene is TRBJ2-1, the V gene TRBV11-3; tentative D call: TRBD1 (5 bases). The J call may be incorrect, as the DNA end agrees better with TRBJ2-7. The CDR3 consists of 16 residues. The germline gives CDR1 SGHNT, CDR2 YENEEA. CDR3 sequence reads: CASSLDPQDGAYEQYF. CDR3 bases: TGTGCCAGCAGCTTGGATCCACAGGACGGAGCGTACGAGCAGTACTTC.

The rearrangement links TRBV24-1 to TRBJ2-5, with TRBD1 as a possible D gene (5 bases). V lost 3 bases and J lost 1, with 11 bases in between. The V gene's germline CDR1 is KGHDR and CDR2 SFDVKD. This CDR3 has 15 amino acids. DNA for the CDR3: TGTGCCACCAGTGATGGCAGGGTGTCCCAAGAGACCCAGTACTTC. It encodes CATSDGRVSQETQYF.

This clonotype occurred many times. The chain recombines TRBV5-8 with TRBJ2-3; either TRBD1 or TRBD2 may supply D (5 bases each). Trimming took off 4 bases at V and 6 bases at J, with 15 bases between the two ends. In germline, CDR1 is SGHTS, CDR2 YDEGEE. The CDR3 spans 14 residues. The CDR3 DNA is TGTGCCAGCAGCCAGGGACGTCCGAGGGATACGCAGTATTTT. As protein: CASSQGRPRDTQYF.

This clonotype came up many times. The CDR3 sequence: CASSFNRWPVSYEQYF. CDR3 nucleotides: TGTGCCAGCAGTTTTAACAGGTGGCCTGTTTCCTACGAGCAGTACTTC. The gene calls are TRBV28 and TRBJ2-7; a possible D gene is TRBD1 (5 bases). CDR3 length: 16 amino acids. Deletions cut 3 bases from V and 1 base from J, with 16 bases between. CDR1 is MDHEN, CDR2 SYDVKM, per germline.